This T cell receptor beta chain came from a study of response to subunit inactivated influenza vaccine. This clonotype was picked up many times. Its antigen is unidentified. The ends lost 5 bases at V and 2 bases at J; junction bases unmatched: 3. Germline-derived CDR1 and CDR2 are SGHTA and FQGNSA. The CDR3 is made up of 14 amino acids. General observations from the study: Only a handful of new T cells, the authors suggested, are recruited with each seasonal influenza vaccination.

TCRdb passed the RT-PCR reads through MiXCR, listing each CDR3 protein once. The profile shows around 490,000 distinct CDR3 sequences, 6% to 9% of them singletons. This clonotype originated in a man aged 50-75 years who received an inactivated influenza vaccine. The sample was PBMCs from blood, taken around 25 months after vaccination. The J gene is TRBJ2-5, the V gene TRBV7-2, with TRBD2 matching over 9 bases. CDR3 in amino acids: CASSRTSAQETQYF. CDR3 in DNA: TGTGCCAGCAGCCGGACTAGCGCTCAAGAGACCCAGTACTTC.